Sequencing of this TCR beta chain was carried out in a study of blood T cell repertoires in COVID-19. This CDR3 contains 16 residues. Germline V gene sequence: CDR1 SGHAT, CDR2 FQDESV (reference sequence). Trimming shortened V by 4 bases and J by 4 bases, and 16 bases separated the two germline ends. The data were produced by immunoSEQ multiplex PCR, yet TCRdb's version contains in-frame clones alone and is incomplete. The table lists 100,000 to 120,000 clones, around 81% of them singletons. This receptor was identified in a man older than 75 with acute or convalescent COVID-19. The specimen was peripheral blood. The V gene is TRBV11-1, the J gene TRBJ2-2, with a tentative D call TRBD2 (6 bases). The CDR3: CASSSGLVAGTGELFF. The CDR3 DNA reads as TGTGCCAGCAGCTCGGGACTGGTAGCAGGCACCGGGGAGCTGTTTTTT. Drawing the rest from reference TRBV11-1 and TRBJ2-2, the complete variable domain is EAEVAQSPRYKITEKSQAVAFWCDPISGHATLYWYRQILGQGPELLVQFQDESVVDDSQLPKDRFSAERLKGVDSTLKIQPAELGDSAMYLCASSSGLVAGTGELFFGEGSRLTVL.